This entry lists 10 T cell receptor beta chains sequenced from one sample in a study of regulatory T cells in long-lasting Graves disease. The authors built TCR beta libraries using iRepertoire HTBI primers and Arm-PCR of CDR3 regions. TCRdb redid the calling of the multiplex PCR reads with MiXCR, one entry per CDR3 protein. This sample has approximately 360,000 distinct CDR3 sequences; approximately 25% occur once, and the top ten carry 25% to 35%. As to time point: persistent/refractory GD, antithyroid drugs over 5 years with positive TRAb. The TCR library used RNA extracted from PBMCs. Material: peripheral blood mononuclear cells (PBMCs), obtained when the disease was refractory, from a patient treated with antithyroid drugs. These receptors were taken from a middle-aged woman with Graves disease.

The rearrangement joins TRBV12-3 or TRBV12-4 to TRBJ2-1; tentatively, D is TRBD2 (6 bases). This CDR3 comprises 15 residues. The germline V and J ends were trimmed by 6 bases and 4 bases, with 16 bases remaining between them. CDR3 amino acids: CASSYTLGGYNEQFF. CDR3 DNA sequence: TGTGCCAGCAGCTACACCCTGGGGGGTTACAATGAGCAGTTCTTC.

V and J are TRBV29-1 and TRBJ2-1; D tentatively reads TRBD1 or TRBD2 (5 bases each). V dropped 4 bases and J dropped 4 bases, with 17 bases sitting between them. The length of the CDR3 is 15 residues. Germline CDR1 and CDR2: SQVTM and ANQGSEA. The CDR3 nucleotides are TGCAGCGTTGGTATCGGGACCCCTGTATACAATGAGCAGTTCTTC. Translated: CSVGIGTPVYNEQFF.

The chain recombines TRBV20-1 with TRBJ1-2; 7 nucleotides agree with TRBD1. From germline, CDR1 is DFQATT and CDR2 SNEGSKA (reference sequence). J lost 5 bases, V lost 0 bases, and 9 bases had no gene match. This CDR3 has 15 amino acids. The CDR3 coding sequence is TGCAGTGCTAGAGATCCCTACAGGGGAGGATATGGCTACACCTTC. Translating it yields CSARDPYRGGYGYTF.

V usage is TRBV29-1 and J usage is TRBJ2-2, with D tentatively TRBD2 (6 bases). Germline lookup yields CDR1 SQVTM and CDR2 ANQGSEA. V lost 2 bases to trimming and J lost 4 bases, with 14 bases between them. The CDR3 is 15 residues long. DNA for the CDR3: TGCAGCGTTGAAAAACGCGGGACCTTCACCGGGGAGCTGTTTTTT. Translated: CSVEKRGTFTGELFF.

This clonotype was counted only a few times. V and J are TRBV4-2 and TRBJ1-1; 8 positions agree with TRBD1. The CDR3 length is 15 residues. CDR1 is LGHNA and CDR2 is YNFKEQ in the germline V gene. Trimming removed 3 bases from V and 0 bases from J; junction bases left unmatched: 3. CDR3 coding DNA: TGTGCCAGCAGCCACCCGACAGGGGTGAACACTGAAGCTTTCTTT. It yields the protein CASSHPTGVNTEAFF.

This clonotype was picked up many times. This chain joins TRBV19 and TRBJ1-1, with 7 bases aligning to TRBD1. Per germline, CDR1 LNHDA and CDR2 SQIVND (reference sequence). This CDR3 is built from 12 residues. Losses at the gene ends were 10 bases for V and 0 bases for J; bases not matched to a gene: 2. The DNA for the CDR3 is TGTGCCATCGACAGGGTGAACACTGAAGCTTTCTTT. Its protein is CAIDRVNTEAFF.

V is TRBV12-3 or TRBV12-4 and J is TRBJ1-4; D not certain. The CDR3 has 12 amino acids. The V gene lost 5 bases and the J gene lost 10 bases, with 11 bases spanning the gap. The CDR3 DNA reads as TGTGCCAGCAGTAAACCGCCAGGAAAACTGTTTTTT. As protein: CASSKPPGKLFF.

The CDR3 bases are TGTGCCAGCAGGACCTATGGCGGGGAGCTGTTTTTT. Amino acids: CASRTYGGELFF. This chain links TRBV27 with TRBJ2-2; D unresolved. The germline V and J ends were trimmed by 6 bases and 7 bases, with 9 bases remaining between them. The length of the CDR3 is 12 residues. Germline assignment: CDR1 MNHEY and CDR2 SMNVEV (reference sequence).

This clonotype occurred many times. CDR3 amino acids: CASSSLGLAGPSQYF. The CDR3 DNA is TGTGCCAGCAGCTCCCTCGGACTAGCGGGGCCGTCCCAGTACTTC. The rearrangement uses TRBV7-2 and TRBJ2-5, with 12 bases aligning to TRBD2. The CDR3 consists of 15 residues. CDR1 is SGHTA, CDR2 FQGNSA, per germline. V lost 4 bases, J lost 9 bases, and 9 bases stayed unmatched.

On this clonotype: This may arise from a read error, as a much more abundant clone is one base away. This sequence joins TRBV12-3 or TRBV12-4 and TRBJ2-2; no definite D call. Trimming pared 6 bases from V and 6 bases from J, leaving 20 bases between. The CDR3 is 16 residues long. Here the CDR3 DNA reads TGTGCCAGCAGAGCACAGCTCCGGCAATTGCCCGGGGAGCTGTTTTTT. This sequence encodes CASRAQLRQLPGELFF.